Listed below are T cell receptor beta chains from one sample, sequenced in a study of identical twins. TCRdb re-derived calls from the 5' RACE reads in MiXCR, one entry per CDR3 protein. The sample lists hundreds of thousands of distinct CDR3 sequences, about 12% occurring once. A further study also used this sample, focusing on yellow fever vaccine responses in identical twins.

What was sequenced was PBMCs. The receptors here all came from a woman between 18 and 30 years old in good health. Each CDR3 is given with its conserved first and last residue.

J gene | V gene | CDR3 protein
TRBJ2-3 | TRBV12-3/TRBV12-4 | CASSLVAGPDTQYF
TRBJ1-5 | TRBV12-3/TRBV12-4 | CASSSQDRGKNQPQHF
TRBJ2-5 | TRBV3-1 | CASIRRGGGETQYF
TRBJ1-5 | TRBV2 | CASSAGALGNQPQHF
TRBJ1-2 | TRBV12-3/TRBV12-4 | CASSEGTVNYGYTF
TRBJ1-6 | TRBV12-3/TRBV12-4 | CASSSQGSADSPLHF
TRBJ2-2 | TRBV29-1 | CSVALSNTGELFF
TRBJ1-1 | TRBV28 | CASSPDTLSTNTEAFF
TRBJ2-3 | TRBV5-1 | CASSLGPTGNWGTDTQYF
TRBJ2-7 | TRBV5-6 | CASSLGRVSYEQYF
TRBJ1-1 | TRBV5-4 | CASSREGGGAGDGAFF
TRBJ2-7 | TRBV10-3 | CATRTGGEQYF
TRBJ2-5 | TRBV5-1 | CASSWGGQQETQYF
TRBJ1-1 | TRBV6-1 | CASRLDRGPSEAFF
TRBJ1-1 | TRBV5-1 | CASSLAQASSLGTEAFF
TRBJ2-1 | TRBV7-6 | CASSLAYLTGTGGDEQFF